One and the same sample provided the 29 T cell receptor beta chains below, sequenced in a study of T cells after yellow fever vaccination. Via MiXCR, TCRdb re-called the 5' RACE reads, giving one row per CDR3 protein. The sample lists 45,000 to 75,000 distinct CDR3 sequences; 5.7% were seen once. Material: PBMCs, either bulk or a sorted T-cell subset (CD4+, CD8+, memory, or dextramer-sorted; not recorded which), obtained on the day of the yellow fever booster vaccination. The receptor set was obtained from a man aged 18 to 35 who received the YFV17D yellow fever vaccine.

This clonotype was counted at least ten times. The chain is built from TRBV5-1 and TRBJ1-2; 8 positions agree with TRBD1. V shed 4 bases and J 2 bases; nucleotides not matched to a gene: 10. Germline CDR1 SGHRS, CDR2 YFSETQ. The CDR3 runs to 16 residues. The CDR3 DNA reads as TGCGCCAGCAGCCTTCAGGGGGCGATTAAAAACTATGGCTACACCTTC. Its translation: CASSLQGAIKNYGYTF.

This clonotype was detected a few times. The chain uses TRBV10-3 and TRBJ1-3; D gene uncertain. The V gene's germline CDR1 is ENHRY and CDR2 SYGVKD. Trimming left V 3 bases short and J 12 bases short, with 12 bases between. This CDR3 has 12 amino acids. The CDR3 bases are TGTGCCATCAGTGACTCCCGGCCTGGCATATATTTT. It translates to CAISDSRPGIYF.

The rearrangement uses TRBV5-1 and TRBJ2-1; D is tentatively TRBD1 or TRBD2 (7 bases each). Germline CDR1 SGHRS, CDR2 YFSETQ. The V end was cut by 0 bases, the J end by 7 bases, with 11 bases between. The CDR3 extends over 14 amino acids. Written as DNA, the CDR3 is TGCGCCAGCAGCTTGGCCAGGGGGGGGAATGAGCAGTTCTTC. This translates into CASSLARGGNEQFF.

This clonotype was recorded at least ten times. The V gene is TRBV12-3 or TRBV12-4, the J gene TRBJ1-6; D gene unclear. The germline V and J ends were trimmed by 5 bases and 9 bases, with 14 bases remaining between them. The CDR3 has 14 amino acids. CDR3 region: CASSPGPPGSPLHF. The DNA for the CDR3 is TGTGCCAGCAGTCCTGGGCCACCGGGTTCACCCCTCCACTTT.

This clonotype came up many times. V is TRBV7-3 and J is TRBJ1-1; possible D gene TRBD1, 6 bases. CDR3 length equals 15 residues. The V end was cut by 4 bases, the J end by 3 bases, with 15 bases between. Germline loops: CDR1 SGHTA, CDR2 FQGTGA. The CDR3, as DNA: TGTGCCAGCAGCTCCCACAGGGCTGGGGACACTGAAGCTTTCTTT. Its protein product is CASSSHRAGDTEAFF.

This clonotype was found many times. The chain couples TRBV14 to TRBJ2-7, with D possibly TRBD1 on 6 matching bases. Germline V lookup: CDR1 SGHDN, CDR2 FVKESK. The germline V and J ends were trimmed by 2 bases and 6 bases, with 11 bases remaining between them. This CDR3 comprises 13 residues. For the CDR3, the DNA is TGTGCCAGCAGCCAACTGGGGGCGAGCGAGCAGTACGTC. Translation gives CASSQLGASEQYV.

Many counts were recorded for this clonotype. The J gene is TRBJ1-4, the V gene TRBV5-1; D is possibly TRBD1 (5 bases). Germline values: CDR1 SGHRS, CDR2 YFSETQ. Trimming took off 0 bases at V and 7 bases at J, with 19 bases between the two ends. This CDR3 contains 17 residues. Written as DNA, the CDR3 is TGCGCCAGCAGCTTGGGGGACGGGAGCCTCGGGGGTGAAAAACTGTTTTTT. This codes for CASSLGDGSLGGEKLFF.

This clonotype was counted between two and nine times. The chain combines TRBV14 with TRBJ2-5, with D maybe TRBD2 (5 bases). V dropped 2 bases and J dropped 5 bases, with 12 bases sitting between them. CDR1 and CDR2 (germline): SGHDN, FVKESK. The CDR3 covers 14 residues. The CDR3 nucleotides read TGTGCCAGCAGCCAACATATACTAGGGGAGACCCAGTACTTC. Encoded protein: CASSQHILGETQYF.

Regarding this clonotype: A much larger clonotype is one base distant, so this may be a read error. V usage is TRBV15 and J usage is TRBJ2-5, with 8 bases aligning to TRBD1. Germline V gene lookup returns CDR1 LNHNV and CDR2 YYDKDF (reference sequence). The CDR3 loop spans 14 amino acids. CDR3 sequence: CATSRAGGRETHYF. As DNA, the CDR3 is TGTGCCACCAGCAGGGCAGGGGGCCGGGAGACCCATTACTTC. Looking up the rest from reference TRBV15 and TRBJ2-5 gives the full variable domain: DAMVIQNPRYQVTQFGKPVTLSCSQTLNHNVMYWYQQKSSQAPKLLFHYYDKDFNNEADTPDNFQSRRPNTSFCFLDIRSPGLGDTAMYLCATSRAGGRETHYFGPGTRLLVL.

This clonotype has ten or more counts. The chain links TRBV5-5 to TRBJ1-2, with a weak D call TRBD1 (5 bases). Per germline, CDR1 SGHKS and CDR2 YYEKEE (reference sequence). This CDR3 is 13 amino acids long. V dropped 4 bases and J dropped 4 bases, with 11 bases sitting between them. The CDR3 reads CASSRDGSYGYTF. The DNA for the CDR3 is TGTGCCAGCAGCCGGGACGGTTCCTATGGCTACACCTTC.

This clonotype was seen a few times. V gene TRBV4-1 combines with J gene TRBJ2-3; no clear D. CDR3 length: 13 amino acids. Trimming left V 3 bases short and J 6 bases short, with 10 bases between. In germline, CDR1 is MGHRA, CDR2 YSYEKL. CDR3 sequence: CASSQVVRDTQYF. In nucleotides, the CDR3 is TGCGCCAGCAGCCAGGTTGTCAGGGATACGCAGTATTTT.

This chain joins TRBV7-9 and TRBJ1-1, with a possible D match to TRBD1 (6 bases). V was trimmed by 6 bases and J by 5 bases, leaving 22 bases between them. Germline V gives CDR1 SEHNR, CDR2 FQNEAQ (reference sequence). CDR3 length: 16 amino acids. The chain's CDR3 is CASSTTRGSERTEAFF. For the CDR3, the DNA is TGTGCCAGCAGTACGACGAGGGGGAGCGAAAGAACTGAAGCTTTCTTT.

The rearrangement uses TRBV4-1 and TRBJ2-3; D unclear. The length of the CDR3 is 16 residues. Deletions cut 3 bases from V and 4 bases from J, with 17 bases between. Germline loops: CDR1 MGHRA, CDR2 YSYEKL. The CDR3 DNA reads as TGCGCCAGCAGCCAGATCGCACCCGGCAGTGCAGATACGCAGTATTTT. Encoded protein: CASSQIAPGSADTQYF.

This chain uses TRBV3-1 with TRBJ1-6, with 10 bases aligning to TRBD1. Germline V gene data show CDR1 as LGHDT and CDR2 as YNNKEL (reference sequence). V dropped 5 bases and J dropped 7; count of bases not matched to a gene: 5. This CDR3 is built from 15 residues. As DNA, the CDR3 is TGTGCCAGCAGCTCGGGACAGGGGAGGAATTCACCCCTCCACTTT. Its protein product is CASSSGQGRNSPLHF.

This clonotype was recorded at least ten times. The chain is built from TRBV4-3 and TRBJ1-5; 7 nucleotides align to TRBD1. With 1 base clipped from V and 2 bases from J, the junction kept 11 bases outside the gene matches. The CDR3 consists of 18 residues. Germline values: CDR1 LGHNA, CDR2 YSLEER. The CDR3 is CASSQVLDRDGGNQPQHF. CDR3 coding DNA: TGCGCCAGCAGCCAAGTTCTCGACAGGGACGGTGGCAATCAGCCCCAGCATTTT.

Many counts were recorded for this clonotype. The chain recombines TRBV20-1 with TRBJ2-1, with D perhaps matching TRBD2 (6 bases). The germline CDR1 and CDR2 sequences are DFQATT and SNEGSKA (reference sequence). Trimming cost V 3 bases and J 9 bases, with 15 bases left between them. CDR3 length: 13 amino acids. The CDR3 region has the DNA TGCAGTGCTAGGGGGTTACTAGCACCTGAGCAGTTCTTC. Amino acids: CSARGLLAPEQFF.

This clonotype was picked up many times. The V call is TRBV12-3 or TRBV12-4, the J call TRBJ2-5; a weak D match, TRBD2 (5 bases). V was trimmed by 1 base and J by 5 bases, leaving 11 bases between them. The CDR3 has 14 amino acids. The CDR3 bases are TGTGCCAGCAGTTTAGGAACGGGGATGGAGACCCAGTACTTC. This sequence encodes CASSLGTGMETQYF.

The CDR3 region is CASSLGTLDTQYF. The CDR3 DNA sequence: TGTGCCAGCAGCTTAGGAACTCTCGATACGCAGTATTTT. V gene TRBV7-2 combines with J gene TRBJ2-3, with no clear D. The germline V gene encodes CDR1 SGHTA and CDR2 FQGNSA. Deletions cut 1 base from V and 6 bases from J, with 8 bases between. The CDR3 contains 13 residues.

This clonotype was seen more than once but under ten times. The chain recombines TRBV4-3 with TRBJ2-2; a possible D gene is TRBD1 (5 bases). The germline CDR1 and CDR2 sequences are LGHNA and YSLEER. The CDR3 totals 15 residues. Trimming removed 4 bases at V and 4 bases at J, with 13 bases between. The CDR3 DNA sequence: TGCGCCAGCAGCCGCAAGGGTGGGGCCACCGGGGAGCTGTTTTTT. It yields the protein CASSRKGGATGELFF.

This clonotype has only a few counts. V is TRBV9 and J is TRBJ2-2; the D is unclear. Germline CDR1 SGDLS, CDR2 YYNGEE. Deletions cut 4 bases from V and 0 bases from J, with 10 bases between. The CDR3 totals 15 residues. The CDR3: CASSLRSSNTGELFF. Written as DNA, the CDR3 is TGTGCCAGCAGCCTTCGGAGTTCGAACACCGGGGAGCTGTTTTTT.

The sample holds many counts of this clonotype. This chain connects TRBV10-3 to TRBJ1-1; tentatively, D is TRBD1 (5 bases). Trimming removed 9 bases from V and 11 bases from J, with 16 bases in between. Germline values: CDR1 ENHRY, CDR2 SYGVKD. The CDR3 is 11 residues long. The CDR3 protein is CAISERTKAFF. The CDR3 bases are TGTGCCATTTCGGAAAGGACAAAGGCTTTCTTT.

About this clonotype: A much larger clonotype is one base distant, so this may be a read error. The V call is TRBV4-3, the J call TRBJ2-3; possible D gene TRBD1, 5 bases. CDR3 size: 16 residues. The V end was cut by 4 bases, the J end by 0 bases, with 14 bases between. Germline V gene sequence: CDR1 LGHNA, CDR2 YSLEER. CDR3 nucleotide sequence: TGCGCCAGCAGCCTACAGGTGGCCCCGAGCACAGATACGCAGTATTTT. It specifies CASSLQVAPSTDTQYF.

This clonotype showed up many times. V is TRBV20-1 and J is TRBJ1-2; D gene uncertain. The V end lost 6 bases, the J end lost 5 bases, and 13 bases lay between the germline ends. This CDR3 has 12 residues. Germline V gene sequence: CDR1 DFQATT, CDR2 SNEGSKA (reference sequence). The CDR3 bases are TGCAGTGCCCCGGAGGCGCGGTATGGCTACACCTTC. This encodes CSAPEARYGYTF.

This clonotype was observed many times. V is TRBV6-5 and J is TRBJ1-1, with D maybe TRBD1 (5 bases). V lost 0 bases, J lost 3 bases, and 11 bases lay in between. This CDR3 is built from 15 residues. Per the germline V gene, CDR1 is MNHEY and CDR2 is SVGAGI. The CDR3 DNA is TGTGCCAGCAGTTACTCCTATAGAGGGGACACTGAAGCTTTCTTT. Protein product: CASSYSYRGDTEAFF.

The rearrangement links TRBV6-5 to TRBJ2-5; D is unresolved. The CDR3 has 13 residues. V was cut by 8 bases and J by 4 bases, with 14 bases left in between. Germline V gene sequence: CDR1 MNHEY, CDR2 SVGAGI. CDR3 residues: CASLATLGETQYF. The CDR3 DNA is TGTGCCAGCCTGGCGACTTTGGGAGAGACCCAGTACTTC.

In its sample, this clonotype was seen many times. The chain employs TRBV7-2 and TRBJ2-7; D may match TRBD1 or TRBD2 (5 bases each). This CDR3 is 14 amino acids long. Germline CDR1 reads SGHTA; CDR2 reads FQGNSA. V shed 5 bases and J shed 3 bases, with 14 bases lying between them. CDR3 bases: TGTGCCAGCAGCCCGGGACCGATTTACTACGAGCAGTACTTC. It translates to CASSPGPIYYEQYF.

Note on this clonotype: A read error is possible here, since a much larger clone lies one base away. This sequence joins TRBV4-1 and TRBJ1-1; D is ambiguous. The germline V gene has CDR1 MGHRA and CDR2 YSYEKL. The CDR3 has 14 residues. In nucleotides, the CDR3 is TGCGCCAGAAGCCAAGATATCGTCGGGAGGTGGGCTTTCTTT. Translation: CARSQDIVGRWAFF.

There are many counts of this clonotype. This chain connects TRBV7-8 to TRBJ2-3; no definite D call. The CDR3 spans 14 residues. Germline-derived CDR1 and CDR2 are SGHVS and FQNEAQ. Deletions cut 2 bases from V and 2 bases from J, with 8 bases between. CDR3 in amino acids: CASSLSELTDTQYF. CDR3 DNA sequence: TGTGCCAGCAGCTTAAGCGAGCTCACAGATACGCAGTATTTT.

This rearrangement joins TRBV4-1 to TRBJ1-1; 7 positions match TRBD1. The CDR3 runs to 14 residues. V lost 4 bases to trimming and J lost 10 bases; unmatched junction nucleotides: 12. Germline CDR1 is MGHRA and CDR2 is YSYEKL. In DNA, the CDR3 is TGCGCCAGCAGCCCCCTGACAGGGCGGCCCGGAGCTTTCTTT. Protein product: CASSPLTGRPGAFF.